A selection of T cell receptor beta chains follows, all from one sample in a study of CD8 T cells in Susac syndrome. Each CDR3 protein gets one entry after TCRdb re-called the immunoSEQ multiplex PCR reads with MiXCR. The data contain some 450,000 distinct CDR3 sequences, around 83% of them singletons. Sequencing used CD8+ T cells from PBMCs. The receptors were sampled from a human donor with multiple sclerosis. The conserved cysteine and the conserved F or W are not part of the CDR3 here.

>TRBJ1-5|TRBV20-1
SARQGDQPQH
>TRBJ2-7|TRBV6-1
ASSEVGLGFEQY
>TRBJ2-5|TRBV6-5
ASSFFIGTGTGYSETQY
>TRBJ2-1|TRBV20-1
SARPRQGTYNEQF
>TRBJ2-3|TRBV5-4
ASSLPGQRTDTQY
>TRBJ2-2|TRBV24-1
ATSDLLAGELF
>TRBJ1-5|TRBV28
ASRHPTGGVFQPQH
>TRBJ2-5|TRBV11-1
ASSLIAGEETQY
>TRBJ2-1|TRBV12-5
ASGPGQGAYNEQF
>TRBJ2-7|TRBV11-2
ASSGGDNLYEQY